This TCR beta chain was identified in a study of blood T cell repertoires in COVID-19. Trimming left V 8 bases short and J 5 bases short, with 18 bases between. CDR1 is MDHEN, CDR2 SYDVKM, per germline. The length of the CDR3 is 14 residues. The table came from immunoSEQ multiplex PCR; TCRdb's copy has only in-frame clones and leaves some out. This table holds roughly 54,000 clones, 85% to 90% found once. V usage is TRBV28 and J usage is TRBJ1-2, with D possibly TRBD1 on 6 matching bases. The material sequenced was peripheral blood. This sequence was found in a human donor in a cohort sampled during active COVID-19. The CDR3 reads CASGTGTEAYGYTF. As DNA, the CDR3 is TGTGCCAGCGGTACAGGGACGGAAGCTTATGGCTACACCTTC.